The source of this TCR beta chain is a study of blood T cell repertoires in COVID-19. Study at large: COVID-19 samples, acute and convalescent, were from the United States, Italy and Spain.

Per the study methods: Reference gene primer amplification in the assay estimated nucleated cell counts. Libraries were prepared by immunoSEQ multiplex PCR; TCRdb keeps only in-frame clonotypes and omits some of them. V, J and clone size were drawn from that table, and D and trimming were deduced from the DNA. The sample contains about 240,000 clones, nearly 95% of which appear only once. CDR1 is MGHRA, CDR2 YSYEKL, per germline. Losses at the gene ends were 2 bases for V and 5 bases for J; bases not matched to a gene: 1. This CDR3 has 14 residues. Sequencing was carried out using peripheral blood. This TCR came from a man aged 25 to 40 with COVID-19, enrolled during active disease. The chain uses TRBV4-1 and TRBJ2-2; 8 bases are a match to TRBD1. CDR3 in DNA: TGCGCCAGCAGCCAAACAGGGGGGACCGGGGAGCTGTTTTTT. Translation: CASSQTGGTGELFF.